This T cell receptor (beta chain) originates from a study of identical twins. Turning to this clonotype: The antigen is unknown.

General study findings and limits: A cross-sectional statistical analysis, not follow-up of the same donors, supported the conclusions.

Germline V CDR1 and CDR2: SGHVS, FNYEAQ. V lost 6 bases and J lost 5, with 20 bases in between. The CDR3 length is 15 residues. Addition of a universal primer site occurred through template switching, and cDNA carried unique molecular identifiers. TCRdb recomputed calls from the 5' RACE reads with MiXCR, one row per CDR3 protein. Among 200,000 to 250,000 distinct CDR3 sequences listed, 11% to 15% were seen once. The clonotype comes from a woman in her late teens or twenties in good health. This chain uses TRBV7-6 with TRBJ2-7, with D possibly being TRBD1 or TRBD2 (7 bases each). The sequencing sample was made of memory (CD45RO+) T cells sorted from blood. The CDR3 nucleotides read TGTGCCAGCAGTCCAGGGGGGGCCAGGTCCCACGAGCAGTACTTC. Translating gives CASSPGGARSHEQYF.